These 17 T cell receptor beta chains were sequenced from one sample in a study of cytomegalovirus exposure and HLA in healthy donors. Only in-frame clones appear in the TCRdb table, and some are missing; sequencing was by immunoSEQ multiplex PCR. The table has hundreds of thousands of clones, roughly 87% seen once. The sequenced material came from PBMCs. The source is a man aged 18 to 30 in good health and CMV-seropositive.

The chain is built from TRBV6-6 and TRBJ1-5; no clear D. The CDR3 contains 14 residues. Looked up from germline, CDR1 is MNHNY and CDR2 is SVGAGI (reference sequence). V lost 2 bases and J lost 7, with 12 bases in between. The CDR3 region is CASSYVAGGQPQHF. In DNA form, the CDR3 reads TGTGCCAGCAGTTACGTCGCGGGCGGCCAGCCCCAGCATTTT.

This clone occurred once. The gene calls are TRBV6-5 and TRBJ1-2; D is perhaps TRBD1 (6 bases). Germline CDR1 reads MNHEY; CDR2 reads SVGAGI. The CDR3 covers 16 residues. The germline V and J ends were trimmed by 0 bases and 4 bases, with 15 bases remaining between them. The CDR3 nucleotides are TGTGCCAGCAGTTACTCGAGGACAGTCACATTCTATGGCTACACCTTC. Translating gives CASSYSRTVTFYGYTF.

This sequence joins TRBV2 and TRBJ1-5; D is unclear. Germline V gene data show CDR1 as SNHLY and CDR2 as FYNNEI. This CDR3 comprises 13 residues. V gave up 6 bases and J gave up 6 bases, with 12 bases separating them. Here the CDR3 reads CASRGQARQPQHF. The CDR3 bases are TGTGCCAGCAGGGGTCAAGCGCGTCAGCCCCAGCATTTT.

The chain combines TRBV5-1 with TRBJ2-5, with D uncertain. Matching the DNA end better, TRBJ2-7 makes the J call doubtful. The CDR3 length is 13 residues. Germline V gives CDR1 SGHRS, CDR2 YFSETQ. As DNA, the CDR3 is TGCGCCAGCAGTTCCGGATTCTCCTACGAGCAGTACTTC. This gives the protein CASSSGFSYEQYF.

The chain recombines TRBV7-9 with TRBJ1-5, with D maybe TRBD1 (5 bases). The CDR3 sequence is 16 residues long. Germline V gene lookup returns CDR1 SEHNR and CDR2 FQNEAQ (reference sequence). V was clipped by 0 bases and J by 4 bases, with 13 bases between them. The CDR3 spells CASSLAREGGNQPQHF. The CDR3 bases are TGTGCCAGCAGCTTAGCCAGGGAAGGTGGAAATCAGCCCCAGCATTTT.

In this sample, this clone turned up once. This chain connects TRBV11-2 to TRBJ2-2; no firm D call. Trimming took 2 bases from V and 6 from J, leaving 7 bases between them. The CDR3 covers 13 residues. Germline V gene data show CDR1 as SGHAT and CDR2 as FQNNGV. CDR3 sequence (DNA): TGTGCCAGCAGCTTACGGGTAGCCGGGGAGCTGTTTTTT. It yields the protein CASSLRVAGELFF.

The genes are TRBV18 and TRBJ1-1; tentative D call: TRBD1 (5 bases). This CDR3 has 14 amino acids. With 5 bases removed from V and 4 bases from J, the gap between germline ends came to 14 bases. Germline V gene sequence: CDR1 KGHSH, CDR2 LQKENI. CDR3: CASSSQGGGTEAFF. Here the CDR3 DNA reads TGTGCCAGCTCATCTCAGGGTGGGGGCACTGAAGCTTTCTTT.

This clone was counted between two and nine times. The chain couples TRBV7-2 to TRBJ2-1; D is perhaps TRBD2 (6 bases). The germline gives CDR1 SGHTA, CDR2 FQGNSA. CDR3 length equals 13 residues. The V gene lost 4 bases and the J gene lost 7 bases, with 11 bases spanning the gap. CDR3 DNA: TGTGCCAGCAGCTCAAACCGGGGGAATGAGCAGTTCTTC. It encodes CASSSNRGNEQFF.

The gene calls are TRBV7-8 and TRBJ1-5, with TRBD1 matching 9 bases. The junction had 9 bases not matched to a gene; V was cut back by 4 bases and J by 2 bases. The germline V gene encodes CDR1 SGHVS and CDR2 FQNEAQ. The CDR3 covers 17 residues. The CDR3 DNA reads TGTGCCAGCAGCTCACCCGGACAGGGGCGACGCAATCAGCCCCAGCATTTT. It yields the protein CASSSPGQGRRNQPQHF.

CDR3 residues: CASSISSPNEQFF. The CDR3 coding sequence is TGTGCCAGTAGTATTTCTAGCCCGAATGAGCAGTTCTTC. The V and J genes are TRBV19 and TRBJ2-1; D possibly corresponds to TRBD2 (5 bases). The CDR3 has 13 residues. Germline CDR1 reads LNHDA; CDR2 reads SQIVND (reference sequence). Trimming stripped 3 bases from V and 7 bases from J, with 10 bases between. Full variable domain (missing parts from reference TRBV19 and TRBJ2-1): DGGITQSPKYLFRKEGQNVTLSCEQNLNHDAMYWYRQDPGQGLRLIYYSQIVNDFQKGDIAEGYSVSREKKESFPLTVTSAQKNPTAFYLCASSISSPNEQFFGPGTRLTVL.

The J gene is TRBJ2-7, the V gene TRBV5-1, with 8 bases matching TRBD1. The CDR3 sequence is 15 residues long. From germline, CDR1 is SGHRS and CDR2 YFSETQ. J gave up 0 bases and V 4 bases, and 6 bases lay outside the gene matches. CDR3: CASSLTGGSSYEQYF. CDR3 DNA sequence: TGCGCCAGCAGCCTAACAGGGGGAAGCTCCTACGAGCAGTACTTC.

V gene TRBV27 combines with J gene TRBJ2-7; 7 nucleotides align to TRBD1. Germline assignment: CDR1 MNHEY and CDR2 SMNVEV (reference sequence). The trim removed 0 bases at V and 4 bases at J, leaving 3 bases unmatched. This CDR3 contains 14 residues. The DNA of the CDR3 is TGTGCCAGCAGTTTATCCGGCAGGGGGTACGAGCAGTACTTC. Translating gives CASSLSGRGYEQYF.

The gene calls are TRBV6-1 and TRBJ1-1; D uncertain. The CDR3 loop spans 16 amino acids. Trimming took 1 base from V and 4 from J, leaving 16 bases between them. CDR1 MNHNS and CDR2 SASEGT come from the germline V gene. Written as DNA, the CDR3 is TGTGCCAGCAGTGAAGAGCTGGGGTTGGGGTTCACTGAAGCTTTCTTT. Translation: CASSEELGLGFTEAFF.

The chain links TRBV6-5 to TRBJ2-7; 8 nucleotides line up with TRBD1. The V segment lost 7 bases and the J segment 4 bases; nucleotides outside the gene matches: 9. Germline assignment: CDR1 MNHEY and CDR2 SVGAGI. This CDR3 region has 14 residues. The CDR3: CASKKTGEIYEQYF. In DNA, the CDR3 is TGTGCCAGCAAAAAGACAGGGGAGATTTACGAGCAGTACTTC.

The rearrangement uses TRBV2 and TRBJ2-2; TRBD1 is a possible D gene (6 bases). In germline, CDR1 is SNHLY, CDR2 FYNNEI. Trimming cost V 6 bases and J 5 bases, with 16 bases left between them. This CDR3 has 15 amino acids. The CDR3 DNA reads as TGTGCCAGCAGACAAGGGGGAGTCATGACCGGGGAGCTGTTTTTT. As protein: CASRQGGVMTGELFF.

The chain is built from TRBV5-1 and TRBJ2-7; 9 positions agree with TRBD1. The J segment lost 9 bases and the V segment lost 5 bases, leaving 12 bases of the junction unmatched. The CDR3 length is 14 residues. CDR1 is SGHRS, CDR2 YFSETQ, per germline. The CDR3 DNA reads as TGCGCCAGCAGTCCCCAGGACAGGGGAGCAGGGCAGTACTTC. This encodes CASSPQDRGAGQYF. Filled out from reference TRBV5-1 and TRBJ2-7, the complete variable domain reads KAGVTQTPRYLIKTRGQQVTLSCSPISGHRSVSWYQQTPGQGLQFLFEYFSETQRNKGNFPGRFSGRQFSNSRSEMNVSTLELGDSALYLCASSPQDRGAGQYFGPGTRLTVT.

The chain recombines TRBV6-6 with TRBJ1-1; D is ambiguous. Germline values: CDR1 MNHNY, CDR2 SVGAGI (reference sequence). Trimming removed 6 bases at V and 1 base at J, with 15 bases between. The CDR3 sequence is 15 residues long. CDR3 DNA sequence: TGTGCCAGCAGCGACTTAACCCGCAGGAACACTGAAGCTTTCTTT. Encoded protein: CASSDLTRRNTEAFF.